One and the same sample provided the 20 T cell receptor beta chains below, sequenced in a study of blood T cell repertoires in COVID-19. Clones were sequenced by immunoSEQ multiplex PCR, and TCRdb holds only the in-frame ones, with some missing. This table has roughly 150,000 clones, approximately 80% appearing once. Sequencing was performed on peripheral blood. The receptors stem from a woman aged 50 to 60 with acute or convalescent COVID-19.

This chain links TRBV7-9 with TRBJ1-3; D remains unclear. V was trimmed by 4 bases and J by 4 bases, leaving 14 bases between them. This CDR3 is 15 amino acids long. CDR1 and CDR2 (germline): SEHNR, FQNEAQ (reference sequence). The CDR3 nucleotides are TGTGCCAGCAGCTCCCGAGGGTTGGAGGGAAACACCATATATTTT. Translated, it gives CASSSRGLEGNTIYF.

Concerning this clone itself: Mismatch with germline at one junction end may stem from a read error. The genes are TRBV4-3 and TRBJ2-7; D is uncertain. CDR1 and CDR2 (germline): LGHNA, YSLEER. This CDR3 has 14 amino acids. CDR3 region: CASSKETSSDEQYF. The CDR3 nucleotides read TGCGCCAGCAGCAAAGAGACATCCTCGGACGAGCAGTACTTC.

This rearrangement joins TRBV27 to TRBJ2-1; D gene ambiguous. V lost 2 bases and J 4 bases, leaving 6 bases between the germline ends. The length of the CDR3 is 13 residues. CDR1 and CDR2 (germline): MNHEY, SMNVEV (reference sequence). The CDR3, as DNA: TGTGCCAGCAGTTTAGGAGAATACAATGAGCAGTTCTTC. This sequence encodes CASSLGEYNEQFF.

This chain uses TRBV18 with TRBJ1-1; 7 nucleotides line up with TRBD1. The CDR3 is 15 residues long. Trimming cost V 4 bases and J 2 bases; bases outside gene matches: 7. The germline CDR1 and CDR2 sequences are KGHSH and LQKENI. CDR3 coding DNA: TGTGCCAGCTCACAAGAGACAGGGCACAACACTGAAGCTTTCTTT. This codes for CASSQETGHNTEAFF.

Concerning this clone: Different DNA sequences within this sample yield the same CDR3. This rearrangement joins TRBV5-1 to TRBJ1-2; 9 nucleotides agree with TRBD1. This CDR3 comprises 14 residues. The V and J ends lost 0 bases and 8 bases, in that order; junction bases with no gene match: 5. The germline V gene has CDR1 SGHRS and CDR2 YFSETQ. DNA of the CDR3: TGCGCCAGCAGCTTGGGGGACAGGGTGGGAGGCTACACCTTC. Amino acids: CASSLGDRVGGYTF.

The rearrangement links TRBV7-2 to TRBJ1-6, with 9 bases that match TRBD1. V lost 3 bases to trimming and J lost 15 bases; unmatched junction nucleotides: 9. The CDR3 covers 14 residues. Germline lookup yields CDR1 SGHTA and CDR2 FQGNSA. CDR3 protein: CASSFPTGGSLLHF. Written as DNA, the CDR3 is TGTGCCAGCAGCTTCCCGACAGGGGGTAGTCTCCTCCACTTT.

V usage is TRBV28 and J usage is TRBJ1-2; 7 bases map to TRBD1. Germline-derived CDR1 and CDR2 are MDHEN and SYDVKM. V shed 6 bases and J 6 bases; nucleotides not matched to a gene: 13. The CDR3 sequence is 15 residues long. The CDR3 region is CASSYNRGLRDGYTF. In nucleotides, the CDR3 is TGTGCCAGCAGCTACAACAGGGGTTTGCGGGATGGCTACACCTTC.

The chain combines TRBV6-4 with TRBJ2-5; the match to TRBD2 covers 7 bases. Looked up from germline, CDR1 is MRHNA and CDR2 is SNTAGT. The junction had 9 bases not matched to a gene; V was cut back by 6 bases and J by 2 bases. This CDR3 region has 15 residues. CDR3 in amino acids: CASSPTGGGQETQYF. The CDR3 DNA reads as TGTGCCAGCAGCCCCACTGGGGGGGGGCAAGAGACCCAGTACTTC.

The genes are TRBV7-9 and TRBJ2-3, with 8 bases identical to TRBD2. The CDR3 is 18 residues long. CDR1 SEHNR and CDR2 FQNEAQ come from the germline V gene (reference sequence). The ends lost 5 bases at V and 4 bases at J; junction bases unmatched: 17. CDR3 residues: CASSLLAGGGTGADTQYF. CDR3 DNA sequence: TGTGCCAGCAGCCTCCTCGCGGGAGGAGGTACCGGAGCAGATACGCAGTATTTT.

The chain employs TRBV5-1 and TRBJ2-5; tentatively, D is TRBD1 (6 bases). The V gene's germline CDR1 is SGHRS and CDR2 YFSETQ. With 5 bases removed from V and 4 bases from J, the gap between germline ends came to 9 bases. There are 12 residues in the CDR3. DNA for the CDR3: TGCGCCAGCAGGAGGGACATAGAGACCCAGTACTTC. This codes for CASRRDIETQYF.

Details on this clone: One end of the junction does not line up with germline, which may come from a read error. V is TRBV18 and J is TRBJ1-5, with 7 bases lining up with TRBD1. Germline V lookup: CDR1 KGHSH, CDR2 LQKENI. This CDR3 contains 15 residues. CDR3 nucleotide sequence: TGTGCCAGCTCGCCACAACAGGGGCGCAATCAGCCCCAGCATTTT. Translation: CASSPQQGRNQPQHF.

This sequence joins TRBV28 and TRBJ1-2, with 7 nucleotides matching TRBD1. Germline values: CDR1 MDHEN, CDR2 SYDVKM. The V segment lost 4 bases and the J segment 8 bases; nucleotides outside the gene matches: 7. This CDR3 is 13 amino acids long. The CDR3 reads CASSSGQEDGYTF. The CDR3 nucleotides are TGTGCCAGCAGTTCCGGACAGGAGGACGGCTACACCTTC.

The V and J genes are TRBV18 and TRBJ2-5; tentatively, D is TRBD2 (5 bases). Trimming shortened V by 3 bases and J by 1 base, and 9 bases separated the two germline ends. Per germline, CDR1 KGHSH and CDR2 LQKENI. The CDR3 totals 14 residues. The CDR3 sequence: CASSPPGLQETQYF. In DNA form, the CDR3 reads TGTGCCAGCTCACCCCCCGGACTCCAAGAGACCCAGTACTTC.

This chain uses TRBV4-3 with TRBJ1-2; no clear D gene. The CDR3 is 14 residues long. The V gene's germline CDR1 is LGHNA and CDR2 YSLEER. V was cut by 0 bases and J by 4 bases, with 9 bases left in between. The CDR3 nucleotides read TGCGCCAGCAGCCAAGATTGGGGAGGCTATGGCTACACCTTC. This gives the protein CASSQDWGGYGYTF.

V is TRBV5-1 and J is TRBJ2-5; 10 bases line up with TRBD2. V gave up 0 bases and J gave up 9 bases; unmatched junction bases: 5. CDR1 is SGHRS, CDR2 YFSETQ, per germline. CDR3 length equals 14 residues. CDR3 in DNA: TGCGCCAGCAGCTTGGGTCTAGCGGGGGAATCCCAGTACTTC. Its translation: CASSLGLAGESQYF.

The chain combines TRBV6-5 with TRBJ2-1; 14 bases map to TRBD2. The ends lost 7 bases at V and 5 bases at J; junction bases unmatched: 4. Looked up from germline, CDR1 is MNHEY and CDR2 is SVGAGI. The CDR3 runs to 15 residues. CDR3 residues: CASNGLAGGDNEQFF. The DNA of the CDR3 is TGTGCCAGCAACGGACTAGCGGGGGGAGACAATGAGCAGTTCTTC.

Only one count was recorded for this clone. The rearrangement uses TRBV6-5 and TRBJ2-7; 7 positions agree with TRBD1. Germline loops: CDR1 MNHEY, CDR2 SVGAGI. The CDR3 consists of 15 residues. The V and J ends lost 6 bases and 0 bases, in that order; junction bases with no gene match: 8. In DNA, the CDR3 is TGTGCCAGCAGCGGGATGAGACAGGGCTCCTACGAGCAGTACTTC. Its translation is CASSGMRQGSYEQYF.

The chain has TRBV2 and TRBJ2-7; 7 bases are shared with TRBD1. Trimming cost V 11 bases and J 5 bases; bases outside gene matches: 9. The CDR3 has 12 amino acids. Per the germline V gene, CDR1 is SNHLY and CDR2 is FYNNEI. The CDR3 region is CAGTGDENEQYF. The CDR3 nucleotides read TGTGCCGGTACAGGGGATGAGAACGAGCAGTACTTC. Looking up the rest from reference TRBV2 and TRBJ2-7 gives the full variable domain: EPEVTQTPSHQVTQMGQEVILRCVPISNHLYFYWYRQILGQKVEFLVSFYNNEISEKSEIFDDQFSVERPDGSNFTLKIRSTKLEDSAMYFCAGTGDENEQYFGPGTRLTVT.

This clone was picked up a small number of times. The chain carries TRBV15 and TRBJ2-7; a possible D gene is TRBD2 (6 bases). The CDR3 is 11 residues long. Germline V gene data show CDR1 as LNHNV and CDR2 as YYDKDF (reference sequence). Trimming left V 7 bases short and J 7 bases short, with 11 bases between. DNA for the CDR3: TGTGCCACCATGGAGGGGATTGAGCAGTACTTC. It encodes CATMEGIEQYF.

This clone appeared a single time. The chain carries TRBV30 and TRBJ1-3; the D is unclear. In germline, CDR1 is GTSNPN, CDR2 SVGIG (reference sequence). V dropped 2 bases and J dropped 6 bases, with 8 bases sitting between them. This CDR3 region has 12 residues. CDR3 in DNA: TGTGCCTGGAGTCCCACTATAAACACCATATATTTT. Its protein product is CAWSPTINTIYF. The entire variable domain, with the rest obtained from reference TRBV30 and TRBJ1-3, is as follows: SQTIHQWPATLVQPVGSPLSLECTVEGTSNPNLYWYRQAAGRGLQLLFYSVGIGQISSEVPQNLSASRPQDRQFILSSKKLLLSDSGFYLCAWSPTINTIYFGEGSWLTVV.